The TCR beta chain under discussion was sequenced for a study of CXCR3-negative and CXCR3-positive naive CD8 T cells. The libraries of TRB cDNA were constructed through 5' RACE using UMI labels. TCRdb reanalyzed the 5' RACE reads, giving one entry per CDR3 protein sequence and no DNA. The listing contains about 80,000 distinct CDR3 sequences. The length of the CDR3 is 14 residues. Germline-derived CDR1 and CDR2 are MNHEY and SMNVEV (reference sequence). The chain links TRBV27 to TRBJ2-7. The sequence came from a human donor in good health. Some clones in this sample may be carry-over from other donors' samples. Sequencing used naive CXCR3- CD8+ T cells from blood. Subset: CD45RO-CCR7+CD27+CD95- naive CD8+ T cells lacking CXCR3 (TNR3-). The CDR3 sequence is CASSGVGGLYEQYF.